The rows below give T cell receptor beta chains drawn from one sample of a study of T cell responses to AZD1222 COVID-19 vaccine. Some clones are missing from TCRdb's copy, which holds only in-frame ones; the method was immunoSEQ multiplex PCR. The data contain around 100,000 clones, approximately 88% of them singletons. The sample consisted of peripheral blood, taken on day 0 of AZD1222 vaccination. The receptors were sampled from an adult in good health. The CDR3 runs from the conserved cysteine through the conserved F or W. The D gene is left open where the match is weak. Rows give clone size only sometimes, using once, few, many, or a class for an expanded clone.

V,D,size,J,CDR3,DNA
TRBV18,.,.,TRBJ1-2,CASSPPSGGDQLYYGYTF,TGTGCCAGCTCACCACCATCGGGTGGGGACCAACTCTACTATGGCTACACCTTC
TRBV21-1,.,.,TRBJ1-5,CASSNQPRGKDIGQPQHF,TGTGCCAGCAGCAACCAACCCAGGGGTAAGGACATTGGTCAGCCCCAGCATTTT
TRBV7-6,.,.,TRBJ2-5,CASSLGASKETQYF,TGTGCCAGCAGCTTAGGGGCTAGCAAAGAGACCCAGTACTTC
TRBV30,.,few,TRBJ2-2,CAWTVLSRGTGELFF,TGTGCCTGGACCGTATTGTCCAGGGGCACCGGGGAGCTGTTTTTT
TRBV3-1/TRBV3-2,TRBD1,.,TRBJ1-4,CASRSQGAEEKLFF,TGTGCCAGCAGGTCACAGGGGGCCGAGGAAAAACTGTTTTTT
TRBV7-2,.,.,TRBJ2-7,CASSFDLQGGEQYF,TGTGCCAGCAGCTTCGATCTCCAGGGGGGCGAGCAGTACTTC
TRBV18,.,once,TRBJ1-1,CASSPRTVLAEAFF,TGTGCCAGCTCACCCCGAACGGTGCTCGCTGAAGCTTTCTTT
TRBV11-3,.,once,TRBJ2-5,CASSFTEWETQYF,TGTGCCAGCAGCTTTACCGAGTGGGAGACCCAGTACTTC
TRBV9,.,.,TRBJ1-1,CASSVRGLNTEAFF,TGTGCCAGCAGCGTAAGAGGATTGAACACTGAAGCTTTCTTT
TRBV3-1/TRBV3-2,TRBD2,.,TRBJ2-5,CASSKSAGGAETQYF,TGTGCCAGCAGCAAATCCGCGGGGGGCGCGGAGACCCAGTACTTC
TRBV5-1,TRBD2,.,TRBJ2-7,CASSLIAGAAYEQYF,TGCGCCAGCAGCTTGATAGCGGGAGCCGCCTACGAGCAGTACTTC
TRBV5-4,TRBD2,.,TRBJ2-7,CASSPAGGTTYEQYF,TGTGCCAGCAGTCCCGCGGGGGGGACCACCTACGAGCAGTACTTC
TRBV3-1/TRBV3-2,.,once,TRBJ1-2,CASSQDPTVFLYGYTF,TGTGCCAGCAGCCAAGATCCGACAGTCTTCCTCTATGGCTACACCTTC
TRBV6-1,.,.,TRBJ2-7,CASSEGNEQYF,TGTGCCAGCAGTGAAGGTAACGAGCAGTACTTC
TRBV11-2,.,.,TRBJ1-4,CASSPGGVEKLFF,TGTGCCAGCAGCCCCGGAGGGGTTGAAAAACTGTTTTTT
TRBV28,TRBD2,.,TRBJ2-1,CASSPGTSLHNEQFF,TGTGCCAGCAGTCCCGGGACTAGCCTACACAATGAGCAGTTCTTC
TRBV19,.,.,TRBJ2-2,CASSPAQTNTGELFF,TGTGCCAGTAGTCCTGCCCAGACGAACACCGGGGAGCTGTTTTTT